These 11 T cell receptor beta chains were sequenced from one sample in a study of cytomegalovirus exposure and HLA in healthy donors. Primers included in the PCR were 60 Vbeta and 13 Jbeta primers. Profiling relied on immunoSEQ multiplex PCR, and the TCRdb table lists in-frame clones only, not all of them. The table lists more than 100,000 clones, approximately 85% of them singletons, with roughly 7.8% in the top ten. Sequencing was carried out using PBMCs. The receptors derive from a woman aged 45 to 65 in good health and CMV-seropositive.

This clone occurred a few times. The chain links TRBV5-1 to TRBJ2-7, with TRBD2 identical over 16 bases. Germline assignment: CDR1 SGHRS and CDR2 YFSETQ. This CDR3 is built from 16 residues. The V segment lost 4 bases and the J segment 6 bases; nucleotides outside the gene matches: 7. CDR3 protein: CASSRGTSGGATEQYF. In DNA form, the CDR3 reads TGCGCCAGCAGCCGTGGGACTAGCGGGGGGGCGACCGAGCAGTACTTC.

The chain recombines TRBV18 with TRBJ2-3, with 13 positions matching TRBD2. Trimming at V came to 2 bases and at J to 7 bases, leaving 6 bases not matched to a gene. The CDR3 contains 16 residues. Germline assignment: CDR1 KGHSH and CDR2 LQKENI. The CDR3 spells CASSPRTSGSANTQYF. The CDR3 coding sequence is TGTGCCAGCTCACCAAGGACTAGCGGGAGTGCAAATACGCAGTATTTT.

The chain couples TRBV6-5 to TRBJ1-1; D not certain. Germline-derived CDR1 and CDR2 are MNHEY and SVGAGI. The CDR3 length is 12 residues. Trimming cost V 0 bases and J 8 bases, with 7 bases left between them. The CDR3 protein is CASSYSSGEAFF. DNA for the CDR3: TGTGCCAGCAGTTACTCGTCGGGAGAAGCTTTCTTT.

The chain joins TRBV5-6 to TRBJ1-5; unclear D gene. The V gene lost 4 bases and the J gene lost 7 bases, with 15 bases spanning the gap. The germline CDR1 and CDR2 sequences are SGHDT and YYEEEE. The CDR3 consists of 14 residues. This CDR3 is CASSPGMANQPQHF. Written as DNA, the CDR3 is TGTGCCAGCAGCCCGGGTATGGCAAACCAGCCCCAGCATTTT. The whole variable domain, remainder taken from reference TRBV5-6 and TRBJ1-5, is DAGVTQSPTHLIKTRGQQVTLRCSPKSGHDTVSWYQQALGQGPQFIFQYYEEEERQRGNFPDRFSGHQFPNYSSELNVNALLLGDSALYLCASSPGMANQPQHFGDGTRLSIL.

The chain links TRBV5-1 to TRBJ1-2, with a weak D call TRBD1 (6 bases). V was pared by 4 bases and J by 5 bases, with 21 bases between. The CDR3 extends over 16 amino acids. Germline V CDR1 and CDR2: SGHRS, YFSETQ. CDR3 loop: CASSPTWGGDNYGYTF. The DNA of the CDR3 is TGCGCCAGCAGCCCGACCTGGGGGGGGGACAATTATGGCTACACCTTC.

The rearrangement uses TRBV7-6 and TRBJ1-2; D is undetermined. Germline V CDR1 and CDR2: SGHVS, FNYEAQ. This CDR3 region has 13 residues. Trimming pared 4 bases from V and 2 bases from J, leaving 8 bases between. CDR3 loop: CASSSLTNYGYTF. DNA for the CDR3: TGTGCCAGCAGCTCTCTTACAAACTATGGCTACACCTTC.

The CDR3 reads CASGVTGGQTEAFF. The CDR3 DNA sequence: TGTGCCAGCGGGGTGACAGGAGGTCAGACTGAAGCTTTCTTT. This rearrangement joins TRBV6-5 to TRBJ1-1; maybe TRBD1 (6 bases). CDR1 MNHEY and CDR2 SVGAGI come from the germline V gene. This CDR3 region has 14 residues. V was shortened by 8 bases and J by 5 bases, with 18 bases between the two germline ends.

This chain links TRBV2 with TRBJ2-7, with D possibly being TRBD2 (6 bases). Trimming left V 3 bases short and J 7 bases short, with 19 bases between. There are 15 residues in the CDR3. CDR1 and CDR2 from the germline V gene are SNHLY and FYNNEI. As DNA, the CDR3 is TGTGCCAGCAGTGAGGGGGGAACTGATGGGCGAGAGCAGTACTTC. Its translation is CASSEGGTDGREQYF.

V gene TRBV19 combines with J gene TRBJ2-5, with 7 bases that match TRBD2. The CDR3 has 13 amino acids. CDR1 is LNHDA and CDR2 is SQIVND in the germline V gene (reference sequence). V lost 5 bases, J lost 3 bases, and 3 bases stayed unmatched. The CDR3 DNA reads as TGTGCCAGTAGTCCGAGCGGGGAAGAGACCCAGTACTTC. Translating gives CASSPSGEETQYF.

CDR3 coding DNA: TGTGCCAGCAAGTCGTTCAGAAACCAAGAGACCCAGTACTTC. It specifies CASKSFRNQETQYF. This rearrangement joins TRBV2 to TRBJ2-5; no clear D. Trimming took off 7 bases at V and 0 bases at J, with 12 bases between the two ends. The CDR3 extends over 14 amino acids. CDR1 and CDR2 (germline): SNHLY, FYNNEI.

The rearrangement links TRBV10-3 to TRBJ1-2; D is unclear. This CDR3 comprises 16 residues. Germline V CDR1 and CDR2: ENHRY, SYGVKD. V was pared by 3 bases and J by 4 bases, with 18 bases between. Here the CDR3 reads CAISDSTENQGYGYTF. The CDR3 DNA sequence: TGTGCCATCAGTGATTCCACAGAGAATCAAGGCTATGGCTACACCTTC.